A selection of T cell receptor beta chains follows, all from one sample in a study of T cell changes during pregnancy in multiple sclerosis. The table came from immunoSEQ multiplex PCR; TCRdb's copy has only in-frame clones and leaves some out. The sample has tens of thousands of clones; just over 90% are singletons. The sample here was CD4+ T cells from peripheral blood mononuclear cells, taken before pregnancy. These receptors all stem from a female donor with multiple sclerosis, enrolled in a pregnancy study. Both conserved end residues are part of each CDR3. A D gene is named only where the DNA matches it firmly. Not all rows give a size; the values are once, few, many and, for expanded clones, a class.

>TRBV6-1|TRBD1|TRBJ2-7|NA
TGTGCCAGCAGTGACGAGGGACAGGGTACCTACGAGCAGTACTTC
CASSDEGQGTYEQYF
>TRBV2|TRBD2|TRBJ2-7|NA
TGTGCCAGCAGAAGACTAGCGGGAGATGGGAGCTCCTACGAGCAGTACTTC
CASRRLAGDGSSYEQYF
>TRBV5-6|NA|TRBJ2-7|NA
TGTGCCAGCAGGAAGGGGGGGGAAACCTACGAGCAGTACTTC
CASRKGGETYEQYF
>TRBV11-1|NA|TRBJ1-1|once
TGTGCCAGCACCTTGATACAGGGCTACACTGAAGCTTTCTTT
CASTLIQGYTEAFF
>TRBV25-1|NA|TRBJ1-1|NA
TGTGCCAGCAGTAGACTGACAGGAGGCGACACTGAAGCTTTCTTT
CASSRLTGGDTEAFF
>TRBV5-1|NA|TRBJ1-4|few
TGCGCCAGCCACCCGGGACATACCGCAACTAATGAAAAACTGTTTTTT
CASHPGHTATNEKLFF
>TRBV30|NA|TRBJ1-1|NA
TGTGCCTGGAGTCGACCCACAGGGTTCTCCTTCACTGAAGCTTTCTTT
CAWSRPTGFSFTEAFF
>TRBV5-1|NA|TRBJ1-1|NA
TGCGCCAGCAGCTCTTTACAGGGAGTCACTGAAGCTTTCTTT
CASSSLQGVTEAFF
>TRBV7-2|TRBD1|TRBJ1-1|NA
TGTGCCAGCAGCGTCTACAGGGGGGAAGCTTTCTTT
CASSVYRGEAFF
>TRBV5-6|NA|TRBJ1-2|NA
TGTGCCAGCAGCTTGGTGGGTGGGGCGCGGGGCTACACCTTC
CASSLVGGARGYTF
>TRBV10-3|NA|TRBJ2-1|NA
TGTGCCATCAGTGACAGGAGGACCTACAATGAGCAGTTCTTC
CAISDRRTYNEQFF
>TRBV30|TRBD2|TRBJ2-7|once
TGTGCCTGGAGGACTAGCGGTACCTACGAGCAGTACTTC
CAWRTSGTYEQYF
>TRBV28|TRBD2|TRBJ2-3|few
TGTGCCAGCCAAATTAGCGGGACTACAGATACGCAGTATTTT
CASQISGTTDTQYF
>TRBV5-6|TRBD1|TRBJ2-2|NA
TGTGCCACCCGAGCAGGGGGAATCGCCCACACCGGGGAGCTGTTTTTT
CATRAGGIAHTGELFF
>TRBV5-6|NA|TRBJ1-2|NA
TGTGCCAGCAGCTTGGCGGGGATACGAACTACCGGCTACACCTTC
CASSLAGIRTTGYTF
>TRBV19|TRBD2|TRBJ2-7|NA
TGTGCCAGTAGTATAGGCTGGCTAGCGGGGGCGAACTACGAGCAGTACTTC
CASSIGWLAGANYEQYF
>TRBV4-1|NA|TRBJ1-2|NA
TGCGCCAGCAGCCAAGGCAGCGGCGGGGCTGAAGGCTACACCTTC
CASSQGSGGAEGYTF
>TRBV28|NA|TRBJ2-5|NA
TGTGCCAGCAGTTTACCGGTCCAAGAGACCCAGTACTTC
CASSLPVQETQYF
>TRBV19|NA|TRBJ2-7|NA
TGTGCCAGTAGTATTTATTCGGACTTTTCAACCTACGAGCAGTACTTC
CASSIYSDFSTYEQYF
>TRBV7-2|NA|TRBJ2-2|NA
TGTGCCAGCACCACATTGGGGCAGGGAAGGACCGGGGAGCTGTTTTTT
CASTTLGQGRTGELFF
>TRBV20-1|NA|TRBJ2-5|NA
TGCAGTGCTAGTAGCCAAGAGACCCAGTACTTC
CSASSQETQYF
>TRBV6-6|NA|TRBJ1-6|NA
TGTGCCAGCAGTTACTCGCAAGGGGGGGGTTCACCCCTCCACTTT
CASSYSQGGGSPLHF
>TRBV5-1|TRBD1|TRBJ1-2|NA
TGCGCCAGCAGCTTTCAACAGGGGGGTATTAACTATGGCTACACCTTC
CASSFQQGGINYGYTF
>TRBV30|TRBD1|TRBJ2-2|NA
TGTGCCTGGACTCCCGGACAGGGTAACACCGGGGAGCTGTTTTTT
CAWTPGQGNTGELFF
>TRBV19|TRBD2|TRBJ2-1|NA
TGTGCCAGTAGTATTGGGACTAGCCGTCACAATGAGCAGTTCTTC
CASSIGTSRHNEQFF
>TRBV5-6|NA|TRBJ1-6|once
TGTGCCAGCAGCTTGCAGGGTGTCCATTCACCCCTCCACTTT
CASSLQGVHSPLHF
>TRBV10-3|NA|TRBJ1-1|NA
TGTGCCATCAGGACTCAGACAGCCGGACTAATGAACACTGAAGCTTTCTTT
CAIRTQTAGLMNTEAFF
>TRBV19|NA|TRBJ2-3|NA
TGTGCCAGTAGTCGGACAGCTAGCACAGATACGCAGTATTTT
CASSRTASTDTQYF
>TRBV29-1|TRBD1|TRBJ2-7|few
TGCAGCGCCGGGACAGGAGCCCTCTACGAGCAGTACTTC
CSAGTGALYEQYF
>TRBV7-9|TRBD1|TRBJ1-1|NA
TGTGCCAGCACCCTCAGACAGGGGAACACTGAAGCTTTCTTT
CASTLRQGNTEAFF
>TRBV19|NA|TRBJ2-5|NA
TGTGCCAGTAGTCCCCCAACTCGGGAGACCCAGTACTTC
CASSPPTRETQYF
>TRBV11-3|NA|TRBJ2-7|NA
TGTGCCAGCAGCTTGGGCGTCTACGAGCAGTACTTC
CASSLGVYEQYF
>TRBV28|TRBD2|TRBJ2-3|NA
TGTGCCAGCAGTTCAATAGCGGGACCCTCATATACGCAGTATTTT
CASSSIAGPSYTQYF
>TRBV28|TRBD2|TRBJ2-7|NA
TGTGCCAGCATTCCCCCCGGCCCGACTAGCGGGGAAACCTACGAGCAGTACTTC
CASIPPGPTSGETYEQYF
>TRBV12-5|NA|TRBJ2-5|once
TGTGCTAGTGGTTTGTATGAAGAGACCCAGTACTTC
CASGLYEETQYF
>TRBV6-1|NA|TRBJ1-5|NA
TGTGCCAGCAGCCAAGTACGACATGAACGACAGCATTTT
CASSQVRHERQHF
>TRBV4-1|TRBD2|TRBJ2-1|NA
TGCGCCAGCAGCCAAGAGCCACTAGCGGGAGGGATTGGTTCCTACAATGAGCAGTTCTTC
CASSQEPLAGGIGSYNEQFF
>TRBV2|TRBD1|TRBJ1-4|NA
TGTGCCAGGAAGACTCCGGGACAGGGGGTAGGGAAAACTGTTTTT
CARKTPGQGVGKTVF
>TRBV30|NA|TRBJ2-7|NA
TGTGCCTGGATCGTTGCAGGGGGGTTCTACGAGCAGTACTTC
CAWIVAGGFYEQYF
>TRBV9|TRBD1|TRBJ2-7|NA
TGTGCCAGCAGCGTAGCTGAGGGGGCGCGCGAGCAGTACTTC
CASSVAEGAREQYF
>TRBV10-3|TRBD2|TRBJ2-1|once
TGTGCCATCAGGGGACTAGCGGGAGGGAATGAGCAGTTCTTC
CAIRGLAGGNEQFF
>TRBV7-2|TRBD2|TRBJ2-1|NA
TGTGCCAGCAGCCCCCGATCACTAGCGGGAGGGGGCCCTGAGCAGTTCTTC
CASSPRSLAGGGPEQFF
>TRBV11-3|NA|TRBJ1-1|NA
TGTGCCAGCAGCTTAGTCTTAGGACTTAACACTGAAGCTTTCTTT
CASSLVLGLNTEAFF
>TRBV23-1|NA|TRBJ1-1|NA
TGCGCCAGCAGTCCCCCGAGAGGGACCCAGGGGACCCGAGGGAACACTGAAGCTTTCTTT
CASSPPRGTQGTRGNTEAFF
>TRBV5-4|TRBD1|TRBJ1-2|NA
TGTGCCAGCAACTTGGGACAGAATTATGGCTACACCTTC
CASNLGQNYGYTF
>TRBV5-1|TRBD2|TRBJ2-5|NA
TGCGCCAGCAGCTCCCTTAGCGGGGGGGCGACGCAAGAGACCCAGTACTTC
CASSSLSGGATQETQYF
>TRBV9|TRBD2|TRBJ2-7|NA
TGTGCCAGCAGCGTTTCCGGCGGGGGCTACGAGCAGTACTTC
CASSVSGGGYEQYF
>TRBV2|NA|TRBJ2-7|NA
TGTGCCAGCTTGATGGACAGACCCTACGAGCAGTACTTC
CASLMDRPYEQYF
>TRBV5-1|NA|TRBJ2-1|NA
TGCGCCAGCAGCTTCTTTGGGGGGGGGCGTAACAATGAGCAGTTCTTC
CASSFFGGGRNNEQFF
>TRBV30|NA|TRBJ1-1|NA
TGTGCCTGGAGTGGTACAGTCCTGAACACTGAAGCTTTCTTT
CAWSGTVLNTEAFF
>TRBV9|NA|TRBJ1-2|NA
TGTGCCAGCAGCACCGACAGAAACTATGGCTACACCTTC
CASSTDRNYGYTF
>TRBV10-3|TRBD1|TRBJ2-1|NA
TGTGCCATCAGCGTACGACCGGGACAGGGTGTTGACAATGAGCAGTTCTTC
CAISVRPGQGVDNEQFF
>TRBV2|NA|TRBJ2-3|NA
TGTGCCAGCAGTCCACAGACCAGAGTCACAGATACGCAGTATTTT
CASSPQTRVTDTQYF
>TRBV5-8|TRBD1|TRBJ1-2|NA
TGTGCCAGCAGAGAGACAGGGACTAGGGGCTACACCTTC
CASRETGTRGYTF
>TRBV7-9|NA|TRBJ1-6|NA
TGTGCCAGCAGCTTATTGGGGGGAGGGGATTCACCCCTCCACTTT
CASSLLGGGDSPLHF
>TRBV21-1|NA|TRBJ1-5|NA
TGTGCCAGGATCCTACAGGGATACAATCAGCCCCAGCATTTT
CARILQGYNQPQHF
>TRBV25-1|NA|TRBJ2-1|NA
TGTGCCAGCAGTGAATGGGGGGTAGCGCAGTTCTTC
CASSEWGVAQFF
>TRBV28|NA|TRBJ1-4|NA
TGTGCCAGCAGTTTAAGTAGTGGCGCGCGGGAAAAACTGTTTTTT
CASSLSSGAREKLFF
>TRBV7-6|TRBD1|TRBJ1-2|NA
TGTGCCAGCAGCCCAGACAGGGGTTATGGCTACACCTTC
CASSPDRGYGYTF